The T cell receptor beta chain described here comes from a study of T cell responses to AZD1222 COVID-19 vaccine. Study-wide results and caveats: Sampling captured repertoires only after the peak T cell response. Two doses of AZD1222 preceded a rise in Spike-specific TCR breadth and depth.

Assay used: immunoSEQ multiplex PCR; TCRdb lists only in-frame clones, some missing. The data hold around 150,000 clones, with more than 75% observed a single time. Concerning this clone itself: The antigen remains undetermined.

The CDR3 consists of 12 residues. Germline lookup yields CDR1 MDHEN and CDR2 SYDVKM. V shed 7 bases, J shed 8 bases, and the junction held 7 bases outside the gene matches. Here the sequenced sample was peripheral blood, taken 28 days after the second AZD1222 dose. The V and J genes are TRBV28 and TRBJ1-2; 7 positions match TRBD1. The clonotype was recovered from an adult who received the AZD1222 COVID-19 vaccine. The CDR3 protein is CASTQGLGGYTF. The DNA of the CDR3 is TGTGCCAGCACACAGGGGCTTGGGGGCTACACCTTC.